What follows are 3 T cell receptor beta chains derived from one specimen sequenced in a study of cytomegalovirus exposure and HLA in healthy donors. Generated by immunoSEQ multiplex PCR, the TCRdb table keeps only in-frame clones and is missing some. Of 130,000 or so clones in the sample, 90% were seen once. Specimen: PBMCs. These receptors originate from a woman aged 30 to 39 in good health and CMV-seropositive.

This clone was picked up one time. The chain employs TRBV6-6 and TRBJ2-3, with D tentatively TRBD2 (5 bases). Trimming removed 2 bases at V and 3 bases at J, with 12 bases between. CDR1 is MNHNY, CDR2 SVGAGI, per germline (reference sequence). The CDR3 length is 15 residues. The CDR3 loop is CASSYKGVRTDTQYF. CDR3 sequence (DNA): TGTGCCAGCAGTTACAAGGGAGTGAGAACAGATACGCAGTATTTT.

The rearrangement joins TRBV27 to TRBJ2-1, with 13 bases aligning to TRBD2. Losses at the gene ends were 4 bases for V and 9 bases for J; bases not matched to a gene: 15. The CDR3 loop spans 18 amino acids. Germline CDR1 reads MNHEY; CDR2 reads SMNVEV (reference sequence). CDR3 coding DNA: TGTGCCAGCAGTTCTAACCTCCACTGGACTAGCGGGAGAAGTGAGCAGTTCTTC. The encoded protein is CASSSNLHWTSGRSEQFF.

The V call is TRBV6-5, the J call TRBJ2-7; 10 nucleotides align to TRBD1. Germline V CDR1 and CDR2: MNHEY, SVGAGI. The trim removed 4 bases at V and 2 bases at J, leaving 5 bases unmatched. The CDR3 consists of 15 residues. The CDR3 sequence: CASSSMDRGAYEQYF. CDR3 bases: TGTGCCAGCAGTTCCATGGACAGGGGGGCCTACGAGCAGTACTTC.